This entry features one T cell receptor beta chain sequence. The sample comes from a study of long-term antiretroviral therapy in people with HIV. There was at least one pre-ART PBMC sample for each donor, plus at least two post-ART PBMC samples. Only United States sites treated participants with HIV. They ran version v3.0 of the immunoSEQ assay at survey level. Here immunoSEQ multiplex PCR was the method, and the copy in TCRdb shows in-frame clones only, minus some. This table holds 20,000 to 25,000 clones, 76% found once. The CDR3 length is 14 residues. Germline loops: CDR1 SGHTS, CDR2 YDEGEE. Losses at the gene ends were 4 bases for V and 2 bases for J; bases not matched to a gene: 5.

The chain uses TRBV5-8 and TRBJ2-7, with TRBD1 matching 8 bases. This receptor was obtained from a woman in her thirties or forties with HIV. Sequencing used unsorted PBMCs, obtained 1.1 years before starting antiretroviral therapy. The CDR3 DNA reads as TGTGCCAGCAGCATACAGGGGGGACCCTACGAGCAGTACTTC. It is translated as CASSIQGGPYEQYF.